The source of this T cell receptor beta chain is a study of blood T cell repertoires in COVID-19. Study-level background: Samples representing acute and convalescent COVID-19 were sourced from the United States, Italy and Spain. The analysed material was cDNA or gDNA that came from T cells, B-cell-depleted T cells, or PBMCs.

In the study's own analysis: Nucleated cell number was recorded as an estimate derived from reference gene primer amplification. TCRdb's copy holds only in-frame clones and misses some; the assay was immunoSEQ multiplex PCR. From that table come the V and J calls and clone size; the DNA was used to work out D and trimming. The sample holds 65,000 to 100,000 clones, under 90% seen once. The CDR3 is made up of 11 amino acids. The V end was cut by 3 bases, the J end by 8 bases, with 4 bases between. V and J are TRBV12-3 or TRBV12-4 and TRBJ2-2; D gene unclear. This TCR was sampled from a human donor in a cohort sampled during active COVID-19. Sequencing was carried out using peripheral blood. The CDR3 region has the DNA TGTGCCAGCAGTTTCGAGGGGGAGCTGTTTTTT. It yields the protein CASSFEGELFF.